These 20 T cell receptor beta chains were sequenced from one sample in a study of OX40 agonist ivuxolimab in advanced cancers. Produced via immunoSEQ multiplex PCR; TCRdb's table is partial and in-frame only. Of about 70,000 clones listed, 82% are singletons. Source: CD4+ or CD8+ T cells sorted from blood, taken in a trial of the OX40 agonist ivuxolimab. The receptors stem from an adult with an advanced solid tumor such as melanoma, head and neck, liver or kidney cancer.

The rearrangement links TRBV2 to TRBJ2-1; the D gene is possibly TRBD2 (5 bases). The CDR3 runs 13 residues. In germline, CDR1 is SNHLY, CDR2 FYNNEI. V was shortened by 8 bases and J by 10 bases, with 18 bases between the two germline ends. CDR3 DNA sequence: TGTGCCAGCGGATATACTAGTGCCGGGGAGCAGTTCTTC. Translated: CASGYTSAGEQFF.

This sequence joins TRBV4-1 and TRBJ2-3, with 12 bases aligning to TRBD1. Germline V CDR1 and CDR2: MGHRA, YSYEKL. The trim removed 5 bases at V and 5 bases at J, leaving 5 bases unmatched. CDR3 size: 15 residues. The CDR3 sequence is CASSTGTGGLDTQYF. The CDR3 DNA sequence: TGCGCCAGCAGCACAGGGACAGGGGGCTTAGATACGCAGTATTTT.

The V gene is TRBV19, the J gene TRBJ2-1; 8 nucleotides agree with TRBD1. CDR1 LNHDA and CDR2 SQIVND come from the germline V gene (reference sequence). The CDR3 sequence is 20 residues long. V lost 9 bases to trimming and J lost 0 bases; unmatched junction nucleotides: 22. CDR3: CASTGQGGMGSYASYNEQFF. The DNA of the CDR3 is TGTGCCAGCACAGGACAGGGCGGTATGGGGTCTTATGCCTCCTACAATGAGCAGTTCTTC.

The J gene is TRBJ2-1, the V gene TRBV5-5, with 9 bases aligning to TRBD1. With V trimmed by 3 bases and J by 7 bases, 5 bases remained unmatched. Looked up from germline, CDR1 is SGHKS and CDR2 is YYEKEE (reference sequence). The CDR3 runs to 14 residues. The CDR3 DNA reads as TGTGCCAGCAGCTCCATAGACAGGGGGAATGAGCAGTTCTTC. Translation gives CASSSIDRGNEQFF. Based on the CDR3 plus reference TRBV5-5 and TRBJ2-1, the full variable domain is DAGVTQSPTHLIKTRGQQVTLRCSPISGHKSVSWYQQVLGQGPQFIFQYYEKEERGRGNFPDRFSARQFPNYSSELNVNALLLGDSALYLCASSSIDRGNEQFFGPGTRLTVL.

This rearrangement joins TRBV2 to TRBJ2-5; D is possibly TRBD1 (6 bases). Germline V gene sequence: CDR1 SNHLY, CDR2 FYNNEI. Trimming took off 6 bases at V and 4 bases at J, with 12 bases between the two ends. CDR3 length equals 13 residues. The CDR3 sequence: CASSPVGAETQYF. The DNA of the CDR3 is TGTGCCAGCAGCCCGGTGGGGGCAGAGACCCAGTACTTC.

DNA for the CDR3: TGCGCCAGCAGCTCGGGGGCAGGTTCGGGCGAGCAGTACTTC. Amino acids: CASSSGAGSGEQYF. V is TRBV5-1 and J is TRBJ2-7; D possibly matches TRBD1 or TRBD2 (6 bases each). The length of the CDR3 is 14 residues. Trimming pared 3 bases from V and 6 bases from J, leaving 16 bases between. CDR1 is SGHRS, CDR2 YFSETQ, per germline. Together with reference TRBV5-1 and TRBJ2-7, the CDR3 gives the full variable domain: KAGVTQTPRYLIKTRGQQVTLSCSPISGHRSVSWYQQTPGQGLQFLFEYFSETQRNKGNFPGRFSGRQFSNSRSEMNVSTLELGDSALYLCASSSGAGSGEQYFGPGTRLTVT.

The V and J genes are TRBV4-2 and TRBJ1-1; D is unresolved. The CDR3 is 14 residues long. The V gene's germline CDR1 is LGHNA and CDR2 YNFKEQ. V lost 0 bases, J lost 7 bases, and 12 bases lay in between. CDR3: CASSQEQMHVEAFF. The DNA of the CDR3 is TGTGCCAGCAGCCAAGAACAAATGCATGTTGAAGCTTTCTTT.

This clone is a singleton in its sample. V gene TRBV7-2 combines with J gene TRBJ2-4, with D unclear. V lost 1 base and J lost 3, with 1 base in between. The CDR3 has 12 residues. CDR1 SGHTA and CDR2 FQGNSA come from the germline V gene. The CDR3 DNA follows: TGTGCCAGCAGCTTAGACAAAAACATTCAGTACTTC. Encoded protein: CASSLDKNIQYF.

The chain has TRBV5-5 and TRBJ2-5, with D possibly being TRBD2 (6 bases). The ends were cut back, 0 bases at V and 5 bases at J, with 17 bases in the middle. Germline CDR1 is SGHKS and CDR2 is YYEKEE (reference sequence). This CDR3 is built from 16 residues. CDR3 loop: CASSLGFGGKWETQYF. In nucleotides, the CDR3 is TGTGCCAGCAGCTTGGGTTTCGGGGGAAAATGGGAGACCCAGTACTTC.

This chain connects TRBV5-1 to TRBJ2-7; no reliable D call. Deletions cut 2 bases from V and 0 bases from J, with 9 bases between. The CDR3 loop spans 14 amino acids. Germline CDR1 SGHRS, CDR2 YFSETQ. The DNA for the CDR3 is TGCGCCAGCAGCTTTAGACCGAACTCCTACGAGCAGTACTTC. Amino acid sequence: CASSFRPNSYEQYF.

The rearrangement links TRBV4-1 to TRBJ2-7; D is unclear. The germline CDR1 and CDR2 sequences are MGHRA and YSYEKL. Trimming shortened V by 1 base and J by 0 bases, and 16 bases separated the two germline ends. The CDR3 is 17 residues long. The DNA for the CDR3 is TGCGCCAGCAGCCAAGGTCGTTCTGGGGTGGTCTCCTACGAGCAGTACTTC. It is translated as CASSQGRSGVVSYEQYF.

The V and J genes are TRBV7-8 and TRBJ1-2; D is unclear. This CDR3 is 15 amino acids long. V was cut by 1 base and J by 4 bases, with 13 bases left in between. Germline V gene sequence: CDR1 SGHVS, CDR2 FQNEAQ. The CDR3 here is CASSLGVGMGYGYTF. CDR3 bases: TGTGCCAGCAGCTTAGGAGTGGGGATGGGCTATGGCTACACCTTC.

The CDR3 protein is CASSLYGRGSYEQYF. The CDR3 nucleotides read TGTGCCAGCAGCTTGTATGGTCGGGGCTCCTACGAGCAGTACTTC. The rearrangement joins TRBV5-6 to TRBJ2-7; weak D call: TRBD2 (5 bases). The CDR3 extends over 15 amino acids. From germline, CDR1 is SGHDT and CDR2 YYEEEE. Trimming took off 1 base at V and 0 bases at J, with 11 bases between the two ends.

The V gene is TRBV7-8, the J gene TRBJ2-7, with 12 bases that match TRBD1. Germline V gene data show CDR1 as SGHVS and CDR2 as FQNEAQ. The CDR3 contains 17 residues. Losses at the gene ends were 5 bases for V and 5 bases for J; bases not matched to a gene: 13. CDR3 region: CASSEKTPGQGANEQYF. The CDR3 coding sequence is TGTGCCAGCAGCGAAAAAACCCCGGGACAGGGGGCGAACGAGCAGTACTTC.

The chain couples TRBV27 to TRBJ2-1; 10 bases are shared with TRBD2. This CDR3 spans 16 amino acids. The ends lost 6 bases at V and 1 base at J; junction bases unmatched: 6. Germline values: CDR1 MNHEY, CDR2 SMNVEV (reference sequence). CDR3 amino acids: CASRGLAGVSYNEQFF. CDR3 sequence (DNA): TGTGCCAGCAGAGGTCTAGCGGGAGTTTCCTACAATGAGCAGTTCTTC.

The rearrangement links TRBV19 to TRBJ2-7, with 7 bases fitting TRBD1. This CDR3 is 13 amino acids long. J gave up 2 bases and V 5 bases, and 3 bases lay outside the gene matches. Germline V gene sequence: CDR1 LNHDA, CDR2 SQIVND (reference sequence). The DNA for the CDR3 is TGTGCCAGTAGTCCCGGGACAGCCTACGAGCAGTACTTC. Translated, it gives CASSPGTAYEQYF.

The chain recombines TRBV7-3 with TRBJ2-2; D perhaps matches TRBD1 (5 bases). CDR1 SGHTA and CDR2 FQGTGA come from the germline V gene. The CDR3 length is 17 residues. The V gene lost 5 bases and the J gene lost 3 bases, with 19 bases spanning the gap. CDR3 region: CASSLHFRVGDTGELFF. The DNA of the CDR3 is TGTGCCAGCAGCCTCCACTTCAGGGTGGGTGACACCGGGGAGCTGTTTTTT.

The chain links TRBV9 to TRBJ2-2, with 9 bases lining up with TRBD2. With V trimmed by 2 bases and J by 3 bases, 2 bases remained unmatched. This CDR3 comprises 15 residues. Germline V gives CDR1 SGDLS, CDR2 YYNGEE. This chain's CDR3 is CASSVSGSDTGELFF. Written as DNA, the CDR3 is TGTGCCAGCAGCGTTAGCGGGAGCGACACCGGGGAGCTGTTTTTT.

The J gene is TRBJ2-5, the V gene TRBV7-2; weak D call: TRBD1 (6 bases). There are 16 residues in the CDR3. CDR1 and CDR2 from the germline V gene are SGHTA and FQGNSA. V was clipped by 5 bases and J by 4 bases, with 20 bases between them. In nucleotides, the CDR3 is TGTGCCAGCAGCAGGGGCCCGCAGGGGCGTGGAGAGACCCAGTACTTC. It is translated as CASSRGPQGRGETQYF.

With regard to this clone: Additional DNA sequences in this sample encode the identical CDR3. The J gene is TRBJ2-7, the V gene TRBV10-2; TRBD2 matches at 9 bases. There are 13 residues in the CDR3. The V gene end was trimmed by 4 bases and the J gene end by 6 bases; junction bases not matched to a gene: 4. Germline CDR1 is WSHSY and CDR2 is SAAADI. The CDR3 reads CASSGAGGSEQYF. The CDR3 coding sequence is TGCGCCAGCAGTGGAGCGGGGGGTAGCGAGCAGTACTTC.